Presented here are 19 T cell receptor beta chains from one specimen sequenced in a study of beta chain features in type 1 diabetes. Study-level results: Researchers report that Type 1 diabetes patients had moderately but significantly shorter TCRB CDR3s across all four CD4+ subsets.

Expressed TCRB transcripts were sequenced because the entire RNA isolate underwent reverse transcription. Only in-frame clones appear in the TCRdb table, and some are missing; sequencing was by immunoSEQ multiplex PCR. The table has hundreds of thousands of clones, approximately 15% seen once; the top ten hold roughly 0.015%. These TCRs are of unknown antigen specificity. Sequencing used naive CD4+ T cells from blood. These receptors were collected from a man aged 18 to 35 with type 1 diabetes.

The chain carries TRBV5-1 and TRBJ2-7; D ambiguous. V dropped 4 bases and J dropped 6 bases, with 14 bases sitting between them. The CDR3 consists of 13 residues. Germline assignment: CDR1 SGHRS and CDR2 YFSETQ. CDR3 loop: CASSDRSPGEQYF. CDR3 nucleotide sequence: TGCGCCAGCAGCGATCGATCGCCAGGCGAGCAGTACTTC.

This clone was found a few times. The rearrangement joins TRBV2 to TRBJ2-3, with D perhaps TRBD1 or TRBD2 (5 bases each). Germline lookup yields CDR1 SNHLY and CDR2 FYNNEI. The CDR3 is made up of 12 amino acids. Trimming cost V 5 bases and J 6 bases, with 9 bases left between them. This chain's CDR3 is CASSQGEDTQYF. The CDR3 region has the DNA TGTGCCAGCAGTCAAGGGGAGGATACGCAGTATTTT.

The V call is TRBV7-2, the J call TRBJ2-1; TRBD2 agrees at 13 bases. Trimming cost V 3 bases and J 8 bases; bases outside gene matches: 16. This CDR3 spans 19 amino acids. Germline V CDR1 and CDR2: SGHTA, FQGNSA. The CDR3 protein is CASSLYRGLAGSPTDEQFF. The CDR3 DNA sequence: TGTGCCAGCAGCTTGTACAGGGGACTAGCGGGGAGCCCTACGGATGAGCAGTTCTTC.

In nucleotides, the CDR3 is TGTGCCAGCAGCTTAGATCGAGCAGGGCCGTACTTC. This gives the protein CASSLDRAGPYF. The gene calls are TRBV11-3 and TRBJ2-5; perhaps TRBD1 as D (5 bases). The CDR3 has 12 residues. Germline CDR1 SGHNT, CDR2 YENEEA. V was pared by 0 bases and J by 13 bases, with 12 bases between.

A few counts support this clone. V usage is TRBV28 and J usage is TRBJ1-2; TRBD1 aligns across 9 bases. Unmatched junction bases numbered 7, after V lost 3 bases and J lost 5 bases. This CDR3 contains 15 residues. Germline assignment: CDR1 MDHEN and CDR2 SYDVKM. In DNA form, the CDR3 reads TGTGCCAGCAGTTTGCCACAGGGGGCAGGGTATGGCTACACCTTC. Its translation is CASSLPQGAGYGYTF.

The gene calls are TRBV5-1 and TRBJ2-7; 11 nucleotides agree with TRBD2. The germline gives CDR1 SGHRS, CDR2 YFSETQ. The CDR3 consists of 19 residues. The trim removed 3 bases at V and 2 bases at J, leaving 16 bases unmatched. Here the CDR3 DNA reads TGCGCCAGCAGCTGGGCCGGGGCTCCCGGGACTAGCGGACCCTACGAGCAGTACTTC. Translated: CASSWAGAPGTSGPYEQYF. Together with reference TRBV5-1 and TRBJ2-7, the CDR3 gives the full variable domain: KAGVTQTPRYLIKTRGQQVTLSCSPISGHRSVSWYQQTPGQGLQFLFEYFSETQRNKGNFPGRFSGRQFSNSRSEMNVSTLELGDSALYLCASSWAGAPGTSGPYEQYFGPGTRLTVT.

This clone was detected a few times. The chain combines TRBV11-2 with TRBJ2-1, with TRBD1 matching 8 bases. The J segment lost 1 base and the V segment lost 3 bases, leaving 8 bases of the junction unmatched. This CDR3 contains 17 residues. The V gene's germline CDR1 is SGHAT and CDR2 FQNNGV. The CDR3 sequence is CASSFFQGASSYNEQFF. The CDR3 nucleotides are TGTGCCAGCAGCTTTTTCCAGGGGGCTTCGTCCTACAATGAGCAGTTCTTC.

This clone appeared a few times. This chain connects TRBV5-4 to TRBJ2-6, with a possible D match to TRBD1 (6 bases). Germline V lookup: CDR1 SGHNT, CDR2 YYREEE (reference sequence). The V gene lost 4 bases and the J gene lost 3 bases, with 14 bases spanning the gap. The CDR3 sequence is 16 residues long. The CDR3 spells CASSVRGGSGANVLTF. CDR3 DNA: TGTGCCAGCAGCGTCAGGGGTGGAAGTGGGGCCAACGTCCTGACTTTC.

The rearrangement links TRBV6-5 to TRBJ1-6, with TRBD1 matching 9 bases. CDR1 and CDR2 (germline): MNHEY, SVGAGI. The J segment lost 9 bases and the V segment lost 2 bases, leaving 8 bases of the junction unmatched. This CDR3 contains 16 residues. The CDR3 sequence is CASSYDPRDRVSPLHF. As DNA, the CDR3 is TGTGCCAGCAGTTACGATCCCCGGGACAGGGTTTCACCCCTCCACTTT.

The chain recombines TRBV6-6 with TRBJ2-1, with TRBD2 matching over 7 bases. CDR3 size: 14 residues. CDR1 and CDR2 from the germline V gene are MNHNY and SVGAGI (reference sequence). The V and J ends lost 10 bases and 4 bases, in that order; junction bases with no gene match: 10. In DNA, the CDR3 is TGTGCCACCACCCGGGGGGTCCCTTACAATGAGCAGTTCTTC. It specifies CATTRGVPYNEQFF.

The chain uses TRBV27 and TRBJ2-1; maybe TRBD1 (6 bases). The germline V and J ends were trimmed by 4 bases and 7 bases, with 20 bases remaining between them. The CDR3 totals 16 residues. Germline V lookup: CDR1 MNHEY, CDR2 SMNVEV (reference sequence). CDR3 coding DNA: TGTGCCAGCAGTTCCCTCCGACAGGCCGTCGGGAATGAGCAGTTCTTC. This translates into CASSSLRQAVGNEQFF.

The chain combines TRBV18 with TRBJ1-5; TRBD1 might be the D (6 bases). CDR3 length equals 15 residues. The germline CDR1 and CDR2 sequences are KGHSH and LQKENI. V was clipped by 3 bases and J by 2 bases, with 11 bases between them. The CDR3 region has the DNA TGTGCCAGCTCACCTAGAGCAGGGGGCAATCAGCCCCAGCATTTT. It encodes CASSPRAGGNQPQHF.

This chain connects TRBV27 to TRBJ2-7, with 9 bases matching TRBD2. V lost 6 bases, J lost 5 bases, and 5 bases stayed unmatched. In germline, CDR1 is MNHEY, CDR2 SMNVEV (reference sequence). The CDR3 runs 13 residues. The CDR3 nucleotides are TGTGCCAGCAGGCTAGCGGGAATCAACGAGCAGTACTTC. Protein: CASRLAGINEQYF.

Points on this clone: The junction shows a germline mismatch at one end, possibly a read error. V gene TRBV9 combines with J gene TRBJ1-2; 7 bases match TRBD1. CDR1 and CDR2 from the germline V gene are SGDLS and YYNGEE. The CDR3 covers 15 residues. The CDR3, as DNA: TGTGCCAACAGCACTCGCCGACAGGGAAACTATGGCTACACCTTC. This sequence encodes CANSTRRQGNYGYTF.

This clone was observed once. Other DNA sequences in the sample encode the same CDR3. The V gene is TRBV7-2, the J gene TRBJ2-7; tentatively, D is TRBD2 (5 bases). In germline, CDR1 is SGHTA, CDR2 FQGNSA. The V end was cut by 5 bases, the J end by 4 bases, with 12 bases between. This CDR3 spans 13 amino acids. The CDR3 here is CASSPAGGYEQYF. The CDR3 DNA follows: TGTGCCAGCAGCCCAGCAGGAGGATACGAGCAGTACTTC.

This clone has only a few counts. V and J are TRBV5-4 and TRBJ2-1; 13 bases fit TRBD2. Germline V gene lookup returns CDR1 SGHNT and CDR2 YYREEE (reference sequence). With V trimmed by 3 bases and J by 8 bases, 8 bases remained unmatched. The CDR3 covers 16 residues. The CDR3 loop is CASSSRTSGSIHEQFF. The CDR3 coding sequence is TGTGCCAGCAGCTCCCGGACTAGCGGGAGTATACATGAGCAGTTCTTC.

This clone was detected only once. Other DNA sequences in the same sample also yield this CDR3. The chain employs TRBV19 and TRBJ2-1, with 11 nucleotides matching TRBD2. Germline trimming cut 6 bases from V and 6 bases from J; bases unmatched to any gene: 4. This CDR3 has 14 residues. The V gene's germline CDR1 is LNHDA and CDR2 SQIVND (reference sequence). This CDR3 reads CASSRGLAGNEQFF. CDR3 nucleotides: TGTGCCAGTAGCCGAGGACTAGCGGGCAATGAGCAGTTCTTC.

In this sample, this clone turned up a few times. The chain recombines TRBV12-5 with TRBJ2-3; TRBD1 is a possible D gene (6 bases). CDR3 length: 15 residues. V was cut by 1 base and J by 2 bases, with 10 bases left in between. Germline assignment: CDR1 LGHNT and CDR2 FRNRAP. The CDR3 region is CASGLGQGPTDTQYF. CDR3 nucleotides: TGTGCTAGTGGTTTGGGGCAGGGGCCCACAGATACGCAGTATTTT.

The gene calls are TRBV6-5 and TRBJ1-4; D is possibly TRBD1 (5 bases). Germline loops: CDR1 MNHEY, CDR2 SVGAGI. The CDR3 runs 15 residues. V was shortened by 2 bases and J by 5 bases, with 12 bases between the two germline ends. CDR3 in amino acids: CASSYVGGRNEKLFF. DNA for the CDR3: TGTGCCAGCAGTTACGTCGGGGGTAGGAATGAAAAACTGTTTTTT.